This T cell receptor (beta chain) emerged from a study of vaccination and CD4 T cells after COVID-19. Study-wide background: Cells were stimulated with overlapping spike peptides from SARS-CoV-2, HCoV-NL63, HCoV-OC43 and HCoV-229E.

The Oncomine TCR Beta short-read assay was applied to DNA of cultured CD4+ T cells. Each CDR3 protein gets one entry after TCRdb re-called the PCR reads with MiXCR. The table records about 13,000 distinct CDR3 sequences, about three fifths of them present only once. This CDR3 region has 13 residues. Trimming took off 0 bases at V and 7 bases at J, with 10 bases between the two ends. Germline values: CDR1 DFQATT, CDR2 SNEGSKA (reference sequence). Documented treatment: approximately nine-day PBMC culture with coronavirus spike peptide pools or control peptides (ViraFEST assay). Points on this clonotype: Its specificity is unknown.

The genes are TRBV20-1 and TRBJ1-5, with D uncertain. Sequencing was performed on CD4+ T cells from blood, cultured in vitro. The receptor's source is a human donor who had recovered from COVID-19. The CDR3 DNA sequence: TGCAGTGCTAGAGACTCCCCCGGGCAGCCCCAGCATTTT. Translated: CSARDSPGQPQHF.